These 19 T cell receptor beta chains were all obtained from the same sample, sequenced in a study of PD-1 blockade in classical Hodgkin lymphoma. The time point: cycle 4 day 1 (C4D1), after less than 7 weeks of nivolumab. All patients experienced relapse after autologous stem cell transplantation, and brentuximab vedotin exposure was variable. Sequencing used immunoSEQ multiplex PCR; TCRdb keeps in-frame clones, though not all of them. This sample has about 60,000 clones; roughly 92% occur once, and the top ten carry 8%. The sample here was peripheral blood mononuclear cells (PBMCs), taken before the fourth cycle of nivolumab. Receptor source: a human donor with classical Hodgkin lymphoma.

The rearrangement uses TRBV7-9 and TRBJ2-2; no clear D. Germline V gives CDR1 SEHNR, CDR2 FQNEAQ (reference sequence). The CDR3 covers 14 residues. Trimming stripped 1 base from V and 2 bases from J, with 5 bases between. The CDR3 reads CASSLGSNTGELFF. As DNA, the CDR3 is TGTGCCAGCAGCTTAGGATCTAACACCGGGGAGCTGTTTTTT.

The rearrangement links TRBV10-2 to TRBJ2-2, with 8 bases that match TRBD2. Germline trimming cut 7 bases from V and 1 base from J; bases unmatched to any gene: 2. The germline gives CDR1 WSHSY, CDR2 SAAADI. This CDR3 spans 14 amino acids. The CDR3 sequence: CASKTSVNTGELFF. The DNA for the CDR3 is TGCGCCAGCAAGACTAGCGTGAACACCGGGGAGCTGTTTTTT.

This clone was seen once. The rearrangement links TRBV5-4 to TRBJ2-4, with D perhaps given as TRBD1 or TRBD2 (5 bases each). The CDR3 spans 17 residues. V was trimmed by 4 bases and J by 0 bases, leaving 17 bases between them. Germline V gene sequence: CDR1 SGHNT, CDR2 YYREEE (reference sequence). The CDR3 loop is CASSQGDHLLAKNIQYF. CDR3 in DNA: TGTGCCAGCAGCCAGGGAGACCACCTTCTAGCCAAAAACATTCAGTACTTC.

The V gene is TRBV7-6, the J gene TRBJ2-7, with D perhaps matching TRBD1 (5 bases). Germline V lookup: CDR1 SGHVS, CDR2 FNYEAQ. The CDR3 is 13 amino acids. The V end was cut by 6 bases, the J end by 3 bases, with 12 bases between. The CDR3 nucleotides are TGTGCCAGCAGTCCCTTGACAGTCTACGAGCAGTACTTC. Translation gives CASSPLTVYEQYF.

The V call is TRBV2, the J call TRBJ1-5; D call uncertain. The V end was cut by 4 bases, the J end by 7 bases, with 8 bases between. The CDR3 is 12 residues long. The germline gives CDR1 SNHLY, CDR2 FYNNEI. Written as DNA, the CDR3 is TGTGCCAGCAGTGTTGACGGACAGCCCCAGCATTTT. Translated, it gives CASSVDGQPQHF.

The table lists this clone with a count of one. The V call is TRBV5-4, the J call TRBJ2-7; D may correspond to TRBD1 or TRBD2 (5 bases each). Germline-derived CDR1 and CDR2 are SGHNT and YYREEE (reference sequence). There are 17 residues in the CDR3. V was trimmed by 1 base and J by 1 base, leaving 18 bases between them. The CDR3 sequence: CASSLWQTGGKSYEQYF. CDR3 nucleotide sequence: TGTGCCAGCAGCTTGTGGCAGACTGGGGGAAAATCCTACGAGCAGTACTTC.

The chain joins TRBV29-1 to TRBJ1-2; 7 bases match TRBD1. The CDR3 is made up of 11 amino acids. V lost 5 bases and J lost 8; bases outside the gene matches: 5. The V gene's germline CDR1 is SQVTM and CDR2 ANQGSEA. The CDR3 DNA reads TGCAGCGTTAGACAGGGCCGGGGCTACACCTTC. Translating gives CSVRQGRGYTF.

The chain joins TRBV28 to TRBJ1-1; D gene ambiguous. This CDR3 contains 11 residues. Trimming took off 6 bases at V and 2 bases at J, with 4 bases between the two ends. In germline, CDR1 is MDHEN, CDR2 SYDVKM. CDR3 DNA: TGTGCCAGCAGGGTCAACACTGAAGCTTTCTTT. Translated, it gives CASRVNTEAFF.

The CDR3 spells CASSLGQGAYTEAFF. The CDR3, as DNA: TGTGCCAGCTCCCTGGGACAGGGGGCGTACACTGAAGCTTTCTTT. V and J are TRBV18 and TRBJ1-1; 12 bases are a match to TRBD1. CDR3 length: 15 residues. Germline loops: CDR1 KGHSH, CDR2 LQKENI. J lost 3 bases, V lost 6 bases, and 5 bases had no gene match.

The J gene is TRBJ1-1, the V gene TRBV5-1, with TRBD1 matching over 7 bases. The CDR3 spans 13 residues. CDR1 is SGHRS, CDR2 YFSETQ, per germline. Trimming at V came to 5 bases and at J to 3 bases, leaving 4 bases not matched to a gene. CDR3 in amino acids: CASRPGQDTEAFF. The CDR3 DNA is TGCGCCAGCAGACCAGGACAGGACACTGAAGCTTTCTTT.

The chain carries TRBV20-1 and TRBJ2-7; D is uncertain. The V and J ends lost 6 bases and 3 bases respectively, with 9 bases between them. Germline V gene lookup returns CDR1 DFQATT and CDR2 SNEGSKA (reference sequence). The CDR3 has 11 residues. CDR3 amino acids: CSARWDYEQYF. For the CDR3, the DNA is TGCAGTGCCCGATGGGACTACGAGCAGTACTTC.

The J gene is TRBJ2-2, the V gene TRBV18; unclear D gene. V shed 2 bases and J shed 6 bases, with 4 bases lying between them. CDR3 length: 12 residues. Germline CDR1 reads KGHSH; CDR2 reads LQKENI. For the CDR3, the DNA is TGTGCCAGCTCACCAATTTCCGGGGAGCTGTTTTTT. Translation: CASSPISGELFF.

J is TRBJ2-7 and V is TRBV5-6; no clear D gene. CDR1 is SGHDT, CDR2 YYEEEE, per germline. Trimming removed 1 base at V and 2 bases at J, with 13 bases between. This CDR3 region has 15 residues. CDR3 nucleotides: TGTGCCAGCAGCTTGTTTGTAGGCGGCGCCTACGAGCAGTACTTC. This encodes CASSLFVGGAYEQYF.

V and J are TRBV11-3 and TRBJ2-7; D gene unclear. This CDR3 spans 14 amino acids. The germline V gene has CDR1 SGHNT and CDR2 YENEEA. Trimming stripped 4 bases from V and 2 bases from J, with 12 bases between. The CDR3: CASSSGGNAYEQYF. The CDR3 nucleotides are TGTGCCAGCAGCTCAGGTGGGAACGCCTACGAGCAGTACTTC. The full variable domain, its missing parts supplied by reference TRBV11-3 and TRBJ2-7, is EAGVVQSPRYKIIEKKQPVAFWCNPISGHNTLYWYLQNLGQGPELLIRYENEEAVDDSQLPKDRFSAERLKGVDSTLKIQPAELGDSAVYLCASSSGGNAYEQYFGPGTRLTVT.

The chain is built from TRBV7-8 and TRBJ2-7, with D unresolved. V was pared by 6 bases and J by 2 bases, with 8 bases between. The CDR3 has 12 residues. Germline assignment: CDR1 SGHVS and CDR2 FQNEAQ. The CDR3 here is CASSPGPYEQYF. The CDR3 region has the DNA TGTGCCAGCAGTCCGGGTCCCTACGAGCAGTACTTC.

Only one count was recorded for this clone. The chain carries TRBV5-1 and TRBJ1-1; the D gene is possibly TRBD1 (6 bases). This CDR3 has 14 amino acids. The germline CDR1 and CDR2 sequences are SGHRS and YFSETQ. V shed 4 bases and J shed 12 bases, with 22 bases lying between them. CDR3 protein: CASSGGASWTESFF. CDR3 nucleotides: TGCGCCAGCAGCGGGGGGGCTTCATGGACGGAGTCTTTCTTT.

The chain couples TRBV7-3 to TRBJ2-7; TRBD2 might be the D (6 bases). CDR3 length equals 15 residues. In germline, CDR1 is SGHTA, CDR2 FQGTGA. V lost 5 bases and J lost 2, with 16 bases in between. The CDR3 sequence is CASSLQSGPTYEQYF. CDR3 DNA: TGTGCCAGCAGCCTACAGAGCGGGCCGACCTACGAGCAGTACTTC.

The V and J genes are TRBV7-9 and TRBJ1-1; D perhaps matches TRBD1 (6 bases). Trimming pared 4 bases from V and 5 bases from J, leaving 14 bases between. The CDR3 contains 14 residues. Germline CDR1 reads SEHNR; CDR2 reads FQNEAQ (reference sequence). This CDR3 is CASSSQGLGTEAFF. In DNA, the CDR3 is TGTGCCAGCAGCTCACAGGGTTTGGGGACTGAAGCTTTCTTT. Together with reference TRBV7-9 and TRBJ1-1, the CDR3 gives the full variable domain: DTGVSQNPRHKITKRGQNVTFRCDPISEHNRLYWYRQTLGQGPEFLTYFQNEAQLEKSRLLSDRFSAERPKGSFSTLEIQRTEQGDSAMYLCASSSQGLGTEAFFGQGTRLTVV.

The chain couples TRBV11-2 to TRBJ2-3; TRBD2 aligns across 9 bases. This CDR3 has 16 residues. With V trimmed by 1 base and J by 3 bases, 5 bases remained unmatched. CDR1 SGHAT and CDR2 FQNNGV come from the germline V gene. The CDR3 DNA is TGTGCCAGCAGCTTAGGTCCTAGCGGGGAAACAGATACGCAGTATTTT. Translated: CASSLGPSGETDTQYF.